Shown below are 18 T cell receptor beta chains from a single sample sequenced in a study of regulatory T cells in long-lasting Graves disease (dated by TCRdb to about 2021). The time point label on this specimen signifies: newly diagnosed GD, antithyroid drugs for less than 3 months. RNA was extracted from PBMCs in TRIzol for both TCR sequencing and RNA sequencing. Library prep was done by multiplex PCR. The sequencer was an Illumina HiSeq 4000. To build TCR beta libraries, CDR3 regions were amplified by Arm-PCR using iRepertoire HTBI primers. TCRdb cleaned the public reads at Q25 with fastp, built clones with MiXCR and kept in-frame beta chains. Every CDR3 protein is listed once, alongside the most common genes and DNA of its rows. A total of hundreds of thousands of distinct CDR3 sequences appear in this sample, 15% to 20% of them only once. The ten most abundant clones make up about 40% of the sample.

Sequenced material: peripheral blood mononuclear cells (PBMCs), taken at new diagnosis, from a patient treated with antithyroid drugs. These receptor sequences come from a female donor with Graves disease.

This clonotype occurred many times. The V gene is TRBV18, the J gene TRBJ1-1, with a tentative D call TRBD1 (5 bases). CDR3 length: 14 amino acids. Germline CDR1 KGHSH, CDR2 LQKENI. The ends were cut back, 2 bases at V and 5 bases at J, with 12 bases in the middle. CDR3 nucleotide sequence: TGTGCCAGCTCACCAGAGCGGGGGGGGACTGAAGCTTTCTTT. It codes for CASSPERGGTEAFF.

The chain is built from TRBV19 and TRBJ1-2; D gene uncertain. Per germline, CDR1 LNHDA and CDR2 SQIVND (reference sequence). Trimming removed 7 bases at V and 1 base at J, with 16 bases between. This CDR3 region has 15 residues. The CDR3 is CASTPDGRGNYGYTF. In nucleotides, the CDR3 is TGTGCCAGTACCCCAGATGGGCGTGGTAACTATGGCTACACCTTC.

This chain links TRBV5-1 with TRBJ1-2, with 12 nucleotides matching TRBD1. The germline V gene has CDR1 SGHRS and CDR2 YFSETQ. V shed 1 base, J shed 7 bases, and the junction held 11 bases outside the gene matches. The CDR3 spans 17 residues. CDR3 protein: CASSLTNHRDRGLGYTF. As DNA, the CDR3 is TGCGCCAGCAGCTTGACGAATCACCGGGACAGGGGGCTTGGCTACACCTTC.

V gene TRBV7-2 combines with J gene TRBJ2-3, with D tentatively TRBD2 (5 bases). CDR3 length equals 16 residues. V was shortened by 5 bases and J by 4 bases, with 19 bases between the two germline ends. Per germline, CDR1 SGHTA and CDR2 FQGNSA. The chain's CDR3 is CASSPPGNAAPDTQYF. The CDR3 region has the DNA TGTGCCAGCAGCCCCCCCGGGAACGCGGCCCCAGATACGCAGTATTTT.

This clonotype was detected ten times or more. The J gene is TRBJ2-7, the V gene TRBV2; no firm D call. CDR3 length: 15 amino acids. Deletions cut 6 bases from V and 5 bases from J, with 20 bases between. The germline CDR1 and CDR2 sequences are SNHLY and FYNNEI. The CDR3 here is CASSDFTPPPDEQYF. Here the CDR3 DNA reads TGTGCCAGCAGCGACTTTACCCCCCCCCCCGACGAGCAGTACTTC.

In its sample, this clonotype was seen many times. This sequence joins TRBV7-8 and TRBJ2-5, with 8 bases fitting TRBD2. The CDR3 covers 16 residues. The V segment lost 5 bases and the J segment 2 bases; nucleotides outside the gene matches: 10. Germline V lookup: CDR1 SGHVS, CDR2 FQNEAQ. CDR3 in DNA: TGTGCCAGCAGCCAAATTGTGGGACTAGGACAAGAGACCCAGTACTTC. Translation gives CASSQIVGLGQETQYF.

This clonotype was found a few times. The J gene is TRBJ2-3, the V gene TRBV29-1; D not resolved. The CDR3 consists of 12 residues. Trimming pared 2 bases from V and 6 bases from J, leaving 9 bases between. Germline assignment: CDR1 SQVTM and CDR2 ANQGSEA. CDR3 region: CSVESQTDTQYF. The CDR3 region has the DNA TGCAGCGTTGAATCCCAGACGGATACGCAGTATTTT.

As for this clonotype: This probably arose from a read error, given a far larger clone one base away. The chain joins TRBV6-1 to TRBJ2-7, with unresolved D. The CDR3 runs 13 residues. V was cut by 6 bases and J by 7 bases, with 16 bases left in between. Germline CDR1 MNHNS, CDR2 SASEGT. The CDR3 region has the DNA TGTGCCAGCAGCCGGGCCGAGTACAATGAGCAGTACTTC. Protein: CASSRAEYNEQYF.

This clonotype was detected only a few times. CDR3 amino acids: CASSQDQVYEQYF. CDR3 bases: TGCGCCAGCAGCCAAGACCAGGTCTACGAGCAGTACTTC. V gene TRBV4-1 combines with J gene TRBJ2-7; D uncertain. In germline, CDR1 is MGHRA, CDR2 YSYEKL. Deletions cut 0 bases from V and 3 bases from J, with 6 bases between. The CDR3 sequence is 13 residues long.

This clonotype appeared many times. The genes are TRBV7-2 and TRBJ2-7; D perhaps matches TRBD2 (7 bases). This CDR3 contains 15 residues. The V end lost 2 bases, the J end lost 3 bases, and 14 bases lay between the germline ends. CDR1 is SGHTA, CDR2 FQGNSA, per germline. CDR3 region: CASSLFRGEGYEQYF. In DNA, the CDR3 is TGTGCCAGCAGCTTATTTAGGGGGGAGGGCTACGAGCAGTACTTC.

A note on this clonotype: No conserved phenylalanine or tryptophan ends this CDR3, so it is likely a read error. The chain combines TRBV20-1 with TRBJ2-1; 9 nucleotides line up with TRBD2. The V gene's germline CDR1 is DFQATT and CDR2 SNEGSKA (reference sequence). The CDR3 totals 14 residues. CDR3 nucleotides: TGCAATGCTCTCGTCCGGCGGGAGGGTGATGAGCAGTTCCTC. Translating gives CNALVRREGDEQFL.

This clonotype occurred a few times. This probably arose from a read error, given a far larger clone one base away. The genes are TRBV12-3 or TRBV12-4 and TRBJ2-1; either TRBD1 or TRBD2 may supply D (6 bases each). The CDR3 length is 15 residues. Trimming took 6 bases from V and 2 from J, leaving 14 bases between them. For the CDR3, the DNA is TGTGCCAGCAGGGTAAGGGGGGACCCCTACAATGAGCAGTTCTTC. Translating gives CASRVRGDPYNEQFF.

As for this clonotype: Possible read error: a much larger clone is one base away. J is TRBJ2-7 and V is TRBV6-2 or TRBV6-3; 9 nucleotides match TRBD1. V was pared by 10 bases and J by 6 bases, with 16 bases of the junction left unmatched. Germline CDR1 MNHEY, CDR2 SVGEGT. This CDR3 is 15 amino acids long. CDR3 sequence reads: CATTHSSGQGAEQYF. The CDR3 DNA follows: TGTGCCACCACGCATTCCTCGGGACAGGGTGCCGAGCAGTACTTC.

This clonotype was observed at least ten times. The chain uses TRBV28 and TRBJ1-4, with 10 bases aligning to TRBD1. Losses at the gene ends were 5 bases for V and 8 bases for J; bases not matched to a gene: 11. CDR3 size: 16 residues. Germline lookup yields CDR1 MDHEN and CDR2 SYDVKM. CDR3 sequence: CASSPGGQGLEEKLFF. The DNA of the CDR3 is TGTGCCAGCAGTCCGGGGGGACAGGGGTTGGAAGAAAAACTGTTTTTT.

A word on this clonotype: This may arise from a read error, as a much more abundant clone is one base away. The rearrangement uses TRBV18 and TRBJ1-1; a possible D gene is TRBD1 (6 bases). The V gene's germline CDR1 is KGHSH and CDR2 LQKENI. The CDR3 sequence is 14 residues long. Written as DNA, the CDR3 is TGTACCAGCTCACCACAGGGAGGACAGCTTGAAGCTTTCTTT. Translation gives CTSSPQGGQLEAFF.

A single count supports this clonotype. V gene TRBV5-1 combines with J gene TRBJ2-1; the D call may be TRBD1 or TRBD2 (5 bases each). The ends were cut back, 2 bases at V and 5 bases at J, with 11 bases in the middle. CDR1 is SGHRS and CDR2 is YFSETQ in the germline V gene. This CDR3 is 14 amino acids long. DNA of the CDR3: TGCGCCAGCAGCTTTACCGGGACGAACAATGAGCAGTTCTTC. The encoded protein is CASSFTGTNNEQFF.

The chain couples TRBV7-9 to TRBJ2-1; D gene unclear. This CDR3 has 13 amino acids. V was pared by 3 bases and J by 5 bases, with 8 bases between. The germline gives CDR1 SEHNR, CDR2 FQNEAQ (reference sequence). The CDR3 nucleotides are TGTGCCAGCAGCTTGAGCGTAGACAATGAGCAGTTCTTC. It encodes CASSLSVDNEQFF.

J is TRBJ2-7 and V is TRBV10-3; D unclear. In germline, CDR1 is ENHRY, CDR2 SYGVKD. With 0 bases removed from V and 1 base from J, the gap between germline ends came to 10 bases. The CDR3 length is 15 residues. In DNA, the CDR3 is TGTGCCATCAGTGAGTCGTCCGCCGGGTCCTACGAGCAGTACTTC. Amino acid sequence: CAISESSAGSYEQYF.